This entry features one T cell receptor beta chain sequence. No antigen is known for it. The germline and genes are mouse ones. The CDR3 end is not reached by the read, which stops 4 residues before it; the germline J gene fills it in. The sample originates from a study of CD8+ T cells in alopecia areata. At the level of the study: Grafts of skin from C3H/HeJ donors aged roughly 6-12 months with spontaneous alopecia went to female C3H/HeJ mice aged 7-10 weeks.

RNA was extracted and reverse transcribed into cDNA as the sequencing template. The method was immunoSEQ multiplex PCR; TCRdb's version includes in-frame clones alone and lacks a portion of them. The sample is made up of approximately 110,000 clones, none counted only once. The V gene end was trimmed by 4 bases and the J gene end by 1 base; junction bases not matched to a gene: 9. The CDR3 runs 17 residues. Germline V gene sequence: CDR1 NNHDY, CDR2 SYVADS. The study's findings and limits: Whereas mice showed it more clearly, TCR sharing across patients was murkier, possibly because of HLA. Researchers report lesional scalp, most notably alopecia totalis/universalis, outstripped normal scalp in clonality. The study also sequences resident alphabeta T cells of normal skin in scalp samples.

V and J are TRBV13-3 and TRBJ2-4; 10 nucleotides agree with TRBD2. The sample taken for sequencing was lesional skin. The receptor was isolated from a C3H/HeJ mouse with alopecia areata. For this mouse line, the MHC haplotype is H2-k. The CDR3 is CASSSKLGGRGQNTLYF. CDR3 bases read: TGTGCCAGCAGTTCCAAACTGGGGGGGAGAGGTCAAAAC.